A single sample is the source of the 3 T cell receptor beta chains below, sequenced in a study of shared clonotypes between healthy human individuals. The repertoire was sequenced with immunoSEQ multiplex PCR; TCRdb's copy has only in-frame clones and lacks some. The data contain under 1,900,000 clones, roughly 98.5% of them seen just once; the ten biggest clones take up approximately 0.4%. The sample comprised naive CD4+ T cells sorted from blood. Subset of the sample: CD45RA+ positively selected. Receptors were obtained from a man aged 25 to 40 in good health.

A note on this clone: The same CDR3 is also encoded by other DNA sequences in this sample. The chain employs TRBV5-6 and TRBJ2-7; D uncertain. The germline V and J ends were trimmed by 2 bases and 4 bases, with 4 bases remaining between them. The CDR3 sequence is 11 residues long. CDR1 is SGHDT, CDR2 YYEEEE, per germline. Written as DNA, the CDR3 is TGTGCCAGCAGCTTCGGTTACGAGCAGTACTTC. The encoded protein is CASSFGYEQYF.

The chain is built from TRBV18 and TRBJ1-3; D call uncertain. Trimming removed 6 bases from V and 0 bases from J, with 18 bases in between. CDR3 length: 17 residues. Germline CDR1 reads KGHSH; CDR2 reads LQKENI. The CDR3 loop reads CASSLRETSFSGNTIYF. The CDR3 DNA follows: TGTGCCAGCTCGCTTCGAGAGACCAGCTTCTCTGGAAACACCATATATTTT.

In this sample, this clone turned up once. V and J are TRBV6-1 and TRBJ2-3; D is unclear. The CDR3 has 12 amino acids. Germline loops: CDR1 MNHNS, CDR2 SASEGT. The V end lost 7 bases, the J end lost 0 bases, and 5 bases lay between the germline ends. The CDR3 coding sequence is TGTGCCAGCATCCTTAGCACAGATACGCAGTATTTT. As protein: CASILSTDTQYF.